This T cell receptor (beta chain) was observed in a study of blood T cell repertoires in COVID-19. For the study at large: The United States, Italy and Spain supplied acute and convalescent COVID-19 samples. PBMCs, B-cell-depleted T cells, or T cells were the source of the cDNA or gDNA that made up the material.

Authors' data handling: Counts of nucleated cells, estimated from reference gene primer amplification, were obtained. Some clones are missing from TCRdb's copy, which holds only in-frame ones; the method was immunoSEQ multiplex PCR. V and J calls and clone size are copied from that table; D and trimming were computed from the DNA. The sample has 100,000 or so clones, over 85% seen once. This CDR3 has 13 residues. V lost 2 bases and J lost 7, with 9 bases in between. The source material was peripheral blood. The chain links TRBV12-3 or TRBV12-4 to TRBJ1-5, with D perhaps matching TRBD1 (5 bases). This TCR was recovered from a man between 65 and 85 years old with acute or convalescent COVID-19. CDR3 DNA sequence: TGTGCCAGCAGTTTATTGGGGCCCCAGCCCCAGCATTTT. Residues: CASSLLGPQPQHF.